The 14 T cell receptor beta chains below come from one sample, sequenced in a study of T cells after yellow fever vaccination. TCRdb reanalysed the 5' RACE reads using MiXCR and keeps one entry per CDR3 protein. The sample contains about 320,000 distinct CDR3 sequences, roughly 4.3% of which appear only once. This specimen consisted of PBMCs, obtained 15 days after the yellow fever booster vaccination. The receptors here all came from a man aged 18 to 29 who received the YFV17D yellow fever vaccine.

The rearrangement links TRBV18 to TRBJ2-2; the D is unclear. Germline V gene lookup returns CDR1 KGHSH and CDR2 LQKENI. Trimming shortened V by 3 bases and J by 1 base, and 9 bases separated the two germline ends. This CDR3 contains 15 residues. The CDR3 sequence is CASSPSSLNTGELFF. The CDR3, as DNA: TGTGCCAGCTCACCCTCCTCCCTGAACACCGGGGAGCTGTTTTTT.

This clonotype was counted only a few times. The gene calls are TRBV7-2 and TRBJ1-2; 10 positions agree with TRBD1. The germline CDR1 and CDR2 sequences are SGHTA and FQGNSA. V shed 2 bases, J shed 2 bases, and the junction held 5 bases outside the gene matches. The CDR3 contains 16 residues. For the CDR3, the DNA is TGTGCCAGCAGCTTACGCCGGGACAGGGGAAACTATGGCTACACCTTC. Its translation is CASSLRRDRGNYGYTF.

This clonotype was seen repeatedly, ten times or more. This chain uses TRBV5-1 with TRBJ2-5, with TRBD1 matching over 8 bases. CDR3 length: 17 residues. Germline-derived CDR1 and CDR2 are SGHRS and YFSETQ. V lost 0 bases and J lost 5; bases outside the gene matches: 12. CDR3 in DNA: TGCGCCAGCAGCTTGGAAGGACAGGGAAATGGAATTGAGACCCAGTACTTC. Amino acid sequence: CASSLEGQGNGIETQYF. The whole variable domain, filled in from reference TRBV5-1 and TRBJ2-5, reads KAGVTQTPRYLIKTRGQQVTLSCSPISGHRSVSWYQQTPGQGLQFLFEYFSETQRNKGNFPGRFSGRQFSNSRSEMNVSTLELGDSALYLCASSLEGQGNGIETQYFGPGTRLLVL.

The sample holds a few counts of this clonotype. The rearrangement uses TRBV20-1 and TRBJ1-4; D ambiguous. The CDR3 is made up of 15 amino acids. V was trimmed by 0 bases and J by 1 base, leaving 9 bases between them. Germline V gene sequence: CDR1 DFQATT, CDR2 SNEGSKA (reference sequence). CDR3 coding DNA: TGCAGTGCTAGAGATCAGTTAGGAACTAATGAAAAACTGTTTTTT. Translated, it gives CSARDQLGTNEKLFF.

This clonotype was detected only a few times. Here the CDR3 DNA reads TGTGCCACCAGCAGAGATTGGGAAGCTAACTATGGCTACACCTTC. Translating it yields CATSRDWEANYGYTF. The gene calls are TRBV15 and TRBJ1-2; no definite D call. This CDR3 comprises 15 residues. Germline values: CDR1 LNHNV, CDR2 YYDKDF (reference sequence). V was shortened by 0 bases and J by 0 bases, with 8 bases between the two germline ends.

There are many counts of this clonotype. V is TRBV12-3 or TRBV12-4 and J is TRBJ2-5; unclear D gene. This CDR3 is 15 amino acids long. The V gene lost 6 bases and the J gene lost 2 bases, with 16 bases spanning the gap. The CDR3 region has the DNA TGTGCCAGCAGCAACTGGGGTGGTTGGCAAGAGACCCAGTACTTC. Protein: CASSNWGGWQETQYF.

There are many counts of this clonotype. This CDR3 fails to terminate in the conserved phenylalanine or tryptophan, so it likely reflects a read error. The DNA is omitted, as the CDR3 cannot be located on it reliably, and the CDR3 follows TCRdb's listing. CDR3 loop: CASSPSDRGSIGL. The chain recombines TRBV18 with TRBJ2-5; the table calls TRBD1, which could not be checked here. The CDR3 is made up of 13 amino acids, end residues included. In germline, CDR1 is KGHSH, CDR2 LQKENI.

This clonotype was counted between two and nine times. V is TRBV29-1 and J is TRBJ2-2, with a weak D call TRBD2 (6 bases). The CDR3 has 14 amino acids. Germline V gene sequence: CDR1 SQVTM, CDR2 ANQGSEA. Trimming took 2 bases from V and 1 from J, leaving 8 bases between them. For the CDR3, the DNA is TGCAGCGTTGAATGGGACTGGAACACCGGGGAGCTGTTTTTT. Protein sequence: CSVEWDWNTGELFF.

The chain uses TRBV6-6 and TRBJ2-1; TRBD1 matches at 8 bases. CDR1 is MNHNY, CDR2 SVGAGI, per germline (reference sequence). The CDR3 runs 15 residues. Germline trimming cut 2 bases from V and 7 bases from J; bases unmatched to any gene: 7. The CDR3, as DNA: TGTGCCAGCAGTTACGTCCAGGGGGCGCGGAATGAGCAGTTCTTC. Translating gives CASSYVQGARNEQFF.

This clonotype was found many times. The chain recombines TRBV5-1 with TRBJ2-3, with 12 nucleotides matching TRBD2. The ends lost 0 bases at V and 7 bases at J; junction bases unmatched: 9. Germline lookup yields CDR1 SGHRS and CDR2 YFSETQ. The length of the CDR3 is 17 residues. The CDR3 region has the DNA TGCGCCAGCAGCTTGGCCCCACTAGCGGGGGGCACGAATACGCAGTATTTT. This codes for CASSLAPLAGGTNTQYF.

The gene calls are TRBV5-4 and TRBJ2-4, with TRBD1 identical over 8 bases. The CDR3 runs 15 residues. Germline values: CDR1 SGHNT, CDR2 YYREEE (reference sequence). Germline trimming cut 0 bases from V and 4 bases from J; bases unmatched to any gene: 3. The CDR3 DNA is TGTGCCAGCAGCTTGGGAGACAGGGGTAAAAACATTCAGTACTTC. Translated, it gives CASSLGDRGKNIQYF.

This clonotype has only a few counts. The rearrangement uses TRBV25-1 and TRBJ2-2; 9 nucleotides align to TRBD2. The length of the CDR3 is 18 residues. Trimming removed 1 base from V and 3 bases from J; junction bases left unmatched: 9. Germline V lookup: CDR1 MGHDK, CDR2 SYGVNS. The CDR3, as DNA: TGTGCCAGCAGTGAATCCCCTCATAGCGGGGGCTACACCGGGGAGCTGTTTTTT. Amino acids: CASSESPHSGGYTGELFF.

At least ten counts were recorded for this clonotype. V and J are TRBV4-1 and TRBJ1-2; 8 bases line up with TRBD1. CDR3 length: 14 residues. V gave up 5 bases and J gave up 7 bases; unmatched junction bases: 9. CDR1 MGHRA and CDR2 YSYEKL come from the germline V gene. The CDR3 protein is CASSAGRGQVGYTF. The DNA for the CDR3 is TGCGCCAGCAGCGCCGGCAGGGGGCAAGTTGGCTACACCTTC.

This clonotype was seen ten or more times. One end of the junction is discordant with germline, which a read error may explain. This chain's CDR3 is CASSLGTGSTDTQYF. As DNA, the CDR3 is TGTGCTAGCAGCTTGGGGACAGGGAGCACAGATACGCAGTATTTT. The V call is TRBV7-7, the J call TRBJ2-3; TRBD1 agrees at 9 bases. Germline V gene sequence: CDR1 SSHAT, CDR2 FNYEAQ (reference sequence). The CDR3 is 15 amino acids.